This T cell receptor (beta chain) was recovered during a study of shared clonotypes between healthy human individuals (dated by TCRdb to about 2020). A note on the overall study: The cohort comprised two women and a few men aged 18 to 49 years. Leukapheresis yielded between about 0.85 and 10 billion PBMCs per donor. For each donor, CD4 naive and CD4 memory were each run on three plates, CD8 naive on two plates, and CD8 memory on one plate. Blood TCR repertoires of roughly 5 healthy adults were deeply sequenced to estimate repertoire size and the extent of clonotype sharing between individuals. To increase sequencing depth and limit assay-specific biases, TCR repertoire library preparation and sequencing were carried out by different laboratories using diverse techniques. The research as a whole found: Larger estimated clonotype richness was generally found for naive subsets than for memory subsets. Roughly 5% of naive CD4, 3.5% of naive CD8, around 2.3% of memory CD4, and around 0.4% of memory CD8 clonotypes were shared across several donors. The genetic and exposure-history diversity represented was limited by the small number of donors. Incomplete sequencing was indicated by rarefaction of sorted-subset datasets, despite the large sequencing depth. Higher generation probabilities were observed for clonotypes shared by all four sorted-subset donors than for non-shared clonotypes. Pairwise subsampling led to the expectation that sequencing depth would affect the degree of clonotype sharing among donors. Sampling was restricted to blood, and TCR repertoires in tissue are likely to differ from TCR repertoires in blood.

Donors were healthy HIV-negative adults with no recently reported acute infections or vaccinations. Every donor was a Caucasian adult living in Nashville, Tennessee, USA. CD4+ T cells were enriched by magnetic negative selection; naive cells were then positively selected on CD45RA, and the negative fraction formed the memory subset. Blood was obtained by leukapheresis, after which PBMCs were separated by Ficoll-Histopaque density gradient centrifugation and cryopreserved in liquid nitrogen vapor phase. Analytical flow cytometry was used to check the purity and quantity of every magnetically sorted T cell population. Genomic DNA was isolated from every sorted fraction and measured by UV absorbance on a Nanodrop 2000c. Using the deep immunoSEQ assay, multiplex PCR amplified TCR CDR3 regions from genomic DNA. Extracted genomic DNA from each cell subset was spread evenly across all wells of several immunoSEQ 96-well plates, with each plate serving as a replicate. Each replicate PCR for sorted subsets received about 0.2 ug genomic DNA, equal to roughly 33,000 T cell genomes. Purified libraries were quantified with a Qubit 3.0 fluorometer, sized on a Bioanalyzer 2100, and re-quantified with the KAPA Library Quantification kit. Every immunoSEQ 96-well plate was sequenced on a dedicated single-read 150-cycle Illumina NextSeq 550 flow cell. In the paper's pipeline: Because only junctional sequences without quality scores were contained in the immunoSEQ output, filtering matching that applied to full-length reads could not be performed. Sequences were annotated with PyIR, a Python wrapper for IgBLAST v1.9, using IMGT germline references to assign V/J genes and CDR3. Reads with weak V/J assignments (E-value above 1e-6), missing CDR3, stop codons, out-of-frame junctions, or ambiguous translated residues were removed. V3J clonotypes were defined as sequences sharing the same inferred V gene, J gene, and CDR3 amino acid sequence. The percentage overlap between two repertoires was calculated by dividing the number of shared unique clonotypes by the size of the smaller repertoire. RTK rarefaction, the Chao1 estimator, and Recon v2.1 estimates of unobserved clonotypes were used to assess repertoire richness. Generation probabilities were computed with OLGA for all TCRbeta clonotypes obtained by the gDNA method from a few donors. The clones in this table, taken by TCRdb from immuneACCESS, are in-frame only. Not every clone is retained; where verified, under half of the shortfall comes from an unresolved V gene, and the cause of the rest is unknown. That table is the source of V, J and clone size, and D and trimming were worked out from the DNA. The sample includes about a million clones, with around three quarters observed a single time. The ten biggest clones cover approximately 0.95% of the sample.

The germline V gene yields MDHEN for CDR1 and SYDVKM for CDR2. The CDR3 has 15 amino acids, counting the end cysteine and phenylalanine. Of the read, only the CDR3 DNA is kept; its 45 bases are in frame from base 1. Trimming removed 5 bases from V and 2 bases from J, leaving 13 bases between the germline ends. On this clone: The clone's antigen remains unknown. Base quality data are lacking; no much larger clone is found one base away.

The receptor was derived from a man younger than 35 in good health. Some clones in this sample may be carry-over from other donors' samples. The material sequenced was memory CD4+ T cells from PBMCs. Sample cell subset or site, as interpreted from the label and publication: CD45RA-negative fraction. The chain was built from TRBV28 and TRBJ1-3, with no reliable assignment of the D segment. The CDR3 loop reads CASSPRGGTGNTIYF. The sequenced DNA: TGTGCCAGCAGTCCCCGGGGAGGGACTGGAAACACCATATATTTT.